This entry features one T cell receptor beta chain sequence. Its antigen is currently unknown. The data were produced by immunoSEQ multiplex PCR, yet TCRdb's version contains in-frame clones alone and is incomplete. Here the sample spans 410,000 or so clones, 90% being singletons. This record belongs to a study of Ad26.COV2.S vaccination and SARS-CoV-2 variants. Study in general: Intramuscular Ad26.COV2.S at 5x10^10 or 1x10^11 viral particles.

Per the germline V gene, CDR1 is MDHEN and CDR2 is SYDVKM. Between the trimmed V and J ends, which lost 5 bases and 4 bases, there was a span of 18 bases. The CDR3 sequence is 15 residues long. Study conclusions and caveats: Greater spike-specific TCR breadth was seen in vaccine recipients than in placebo recipients. Once vaccination had occurred, spike-specific CD8+ and CD4+ T cell responses reportedly showed substantial breadth.

This sample's treatment: 15 to 20 received Ad26.COV2.S at low or high dose, single or two shots; about five received placebo; per-sample allocation not given. Day 63 after the first vaccine or placebo injection was the time point for sampling. An adult of 18-55 years in Boston served as donor. This receptor was identified in a person between 18 and 65 years old who received the Ad26.COV2.S COVID-19 vaccine or a placebo. Material: peripheral blood, obtained in a trial of Ad26.COV2.S vaccine versus placebo. The J gene is TRBJ2-7, the V gene TRBV28; the D call may be TRBD1 or TRBD2 (6 bases each). CDR3 amino acids: CASSETGTHHYEQYF. Here the CDR3 DNA reads TGTGCCAGCAGTGAAACAGGGACTCACCATTACGAGCAGTACTTC. The full variable domain, its missing parts supplied by reference TRBV28 and TRBJ2-7, is DVKVTQSSRYLVKRTGEKVFLECVQDMDHENMFWYRQDPGLGLRLIYFSYDVKMKEKGDIPEGYSVSREKKERFSLILESASTNQTSMYLCASSETGTHHYEQYFGPGTRLTVT.